This T cell receptor (beta chain) is drawn from a study of beta chain bispecific antibodies for T cell cancers. Study conclusions and caveats: In these mixed samples, most targeted TRBV reads derived from the leukemia cell line.

V was clipped by 3 bases and J by 2 bases, with 12 bases between them. This CDR3 contains 15 residues. From germline, CDR1 is SGHDT and CDR2 YYEEEE. TCRdb ran MiXCR on the 5' RACE reads and lists one entry per CDR3 protein. Among some 17,000 distinct CDR3 sequences listed, approximately 2% were seen once. T cells were expanded from blood mononuclear cells for about 3 days with anti-CD3 OKT3 or CD3/CD28 beads. This clonotype showed up many times. Its antigen is unknown. The sequenced sample was healthy donor T cells cultured with leukemia cells. This receptor was identified in a human donor in good health. Some clones in this sample may be carry-over from other donors' samples. The V call is TRBV5-6, the J call TRBJ1-5; possible D gene TRBD1, 5 bases. This chain's CDR3 is CASSSRFRGNQPQHF. CDR3 bases: TGTGCCAGCAGCTCCCGGTTCAGGGGCAATCAGCCCCAGCATTTT.